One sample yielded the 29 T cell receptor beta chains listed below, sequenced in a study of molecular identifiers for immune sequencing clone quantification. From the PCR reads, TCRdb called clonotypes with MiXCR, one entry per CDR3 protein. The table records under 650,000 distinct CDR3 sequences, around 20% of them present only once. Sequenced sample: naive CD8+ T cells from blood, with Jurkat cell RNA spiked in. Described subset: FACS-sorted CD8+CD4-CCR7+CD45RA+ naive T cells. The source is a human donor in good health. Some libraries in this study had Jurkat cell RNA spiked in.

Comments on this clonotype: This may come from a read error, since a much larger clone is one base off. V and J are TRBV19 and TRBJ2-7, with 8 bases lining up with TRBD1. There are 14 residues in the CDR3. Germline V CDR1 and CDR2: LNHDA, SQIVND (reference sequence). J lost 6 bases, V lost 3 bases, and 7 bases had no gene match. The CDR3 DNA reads TGTGCCAGTAGTATTGGGACAGGCCCCTGCGAGCAGTACTTC. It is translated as CASSIGTGPCEQYF.

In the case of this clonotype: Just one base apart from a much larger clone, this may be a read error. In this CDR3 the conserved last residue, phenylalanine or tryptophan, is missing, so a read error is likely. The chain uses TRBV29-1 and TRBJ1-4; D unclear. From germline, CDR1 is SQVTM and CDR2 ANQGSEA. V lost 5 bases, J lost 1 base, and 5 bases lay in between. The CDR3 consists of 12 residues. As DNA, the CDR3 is TGCAGCGTTATCCAAACTAATGAAAAACTGTTTCTT. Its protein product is CSVIQTNEKLFL.

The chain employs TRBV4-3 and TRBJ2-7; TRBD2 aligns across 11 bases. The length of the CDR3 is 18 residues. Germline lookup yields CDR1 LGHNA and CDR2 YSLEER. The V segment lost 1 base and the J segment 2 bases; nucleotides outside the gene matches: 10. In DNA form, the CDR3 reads TGCGCCAGCAGCCAAGCCTTGATGACTAGCGGGACCCCCTACGAGCAGTACTTC. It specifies CASSQALMTSGTPYEQYF.

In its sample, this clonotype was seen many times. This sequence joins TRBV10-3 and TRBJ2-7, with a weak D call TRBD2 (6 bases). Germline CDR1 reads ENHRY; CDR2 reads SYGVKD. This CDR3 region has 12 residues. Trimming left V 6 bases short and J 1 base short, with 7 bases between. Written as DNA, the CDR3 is TGTGCCATCAGAGGGACTTCCTACGAGCAGTACTTC. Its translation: CAIRGTSYEQYF.

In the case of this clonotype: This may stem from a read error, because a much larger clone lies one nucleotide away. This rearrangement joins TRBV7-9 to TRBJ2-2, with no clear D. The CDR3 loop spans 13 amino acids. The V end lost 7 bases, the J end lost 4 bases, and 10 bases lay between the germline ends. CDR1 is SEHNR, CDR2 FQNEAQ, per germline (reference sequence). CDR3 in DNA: TGTGCCAGCATAAAAGACGCCACCGGGGAGCTGTTTTTT. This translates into CASIKDATGELFF.

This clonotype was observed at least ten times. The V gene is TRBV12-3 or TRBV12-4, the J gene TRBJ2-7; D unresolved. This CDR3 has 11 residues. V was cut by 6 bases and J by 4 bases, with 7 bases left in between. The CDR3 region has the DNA TGTGCCAGCAGCGCCACTTACGAGCAGTACTTC. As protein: CASSATYEQYF.

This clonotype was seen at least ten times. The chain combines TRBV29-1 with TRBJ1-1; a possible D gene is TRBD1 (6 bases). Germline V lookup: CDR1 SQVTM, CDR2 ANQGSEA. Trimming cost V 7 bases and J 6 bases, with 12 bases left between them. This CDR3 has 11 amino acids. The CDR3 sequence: CSGTWTAEAFF. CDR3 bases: TGCAGCGGAACATGGACAGCTGAAGCTTTCTTT.

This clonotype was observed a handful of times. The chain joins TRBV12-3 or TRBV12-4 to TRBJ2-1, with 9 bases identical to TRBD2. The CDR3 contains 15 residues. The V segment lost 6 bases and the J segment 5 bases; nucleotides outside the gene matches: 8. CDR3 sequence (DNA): TGTGCCAGCAGCCAAATGCAGCGGGGGGACAATGAGCAGTTCTTC. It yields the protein CASSQMQRGDNEQFF.

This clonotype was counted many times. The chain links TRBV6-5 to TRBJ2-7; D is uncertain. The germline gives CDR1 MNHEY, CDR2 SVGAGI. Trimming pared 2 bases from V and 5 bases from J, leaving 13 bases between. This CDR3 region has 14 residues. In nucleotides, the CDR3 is TGTGCCAGCAGTTACATTACGAAGTACGACGAGCAGTACTTC. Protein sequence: CASSYITKYDEQYF.

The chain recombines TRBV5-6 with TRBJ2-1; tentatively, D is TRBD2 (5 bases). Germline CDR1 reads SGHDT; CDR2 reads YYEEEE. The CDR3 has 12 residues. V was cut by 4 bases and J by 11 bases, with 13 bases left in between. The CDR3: CASSNDYVKQFF. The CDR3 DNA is TGTGCCAGCAGCAACGACTACGTAAAGCAGTTCTTC.

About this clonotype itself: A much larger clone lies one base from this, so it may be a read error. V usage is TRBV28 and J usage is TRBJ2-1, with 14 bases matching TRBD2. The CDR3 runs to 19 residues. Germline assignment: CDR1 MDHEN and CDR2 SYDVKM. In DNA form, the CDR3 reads TGTGCCGGCAGCCCCAGGGGACTAGCGGGAGTTGGGTCCTACAATGAGCAGTTCTTC. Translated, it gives CAGSPRGLAGVGSYNEQFF.

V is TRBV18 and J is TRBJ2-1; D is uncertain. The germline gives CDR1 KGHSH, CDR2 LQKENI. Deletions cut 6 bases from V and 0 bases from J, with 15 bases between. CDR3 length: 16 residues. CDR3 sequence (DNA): TGTGCCAGCTCCCCCTTAGCCACTAACTCCTACAATGAGCAGTTCTTC. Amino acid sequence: CASSPLATNSYNEQFF.

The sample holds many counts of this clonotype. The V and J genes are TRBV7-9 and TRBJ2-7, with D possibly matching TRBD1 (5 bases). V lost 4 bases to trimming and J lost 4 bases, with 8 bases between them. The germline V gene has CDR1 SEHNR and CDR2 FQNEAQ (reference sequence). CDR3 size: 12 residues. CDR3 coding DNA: TGTGCCAGCAGCTGGGCAGGGTACGAGCAGTACTTC. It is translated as CASSWAGYEQYF.

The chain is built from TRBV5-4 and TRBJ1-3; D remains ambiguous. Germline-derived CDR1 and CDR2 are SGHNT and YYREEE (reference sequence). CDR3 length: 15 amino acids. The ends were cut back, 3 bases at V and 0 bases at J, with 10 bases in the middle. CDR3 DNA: TGTGCCAGCAGCTACCGCTCCAGCTCTGGAAACACCATATATTTT. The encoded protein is CASSYRSSSGNTIYF. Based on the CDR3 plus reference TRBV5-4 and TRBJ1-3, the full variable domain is ETGVTQSPTHLIKTRGQQVTLRCSSQSGHNTVSWYQQALGQGPQFIFQYYREEENGRGNFPPRFSGLQFPNYSSELNVNALELDDSALYLCASSYRSSSGNTIYFGEGSWLTVV.

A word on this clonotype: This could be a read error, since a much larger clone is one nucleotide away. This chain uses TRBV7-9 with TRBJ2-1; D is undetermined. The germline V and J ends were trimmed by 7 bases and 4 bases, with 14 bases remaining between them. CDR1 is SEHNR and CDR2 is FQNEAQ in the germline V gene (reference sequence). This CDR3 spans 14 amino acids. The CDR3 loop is CASTPPPSYNEQFF. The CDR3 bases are TGTGCCAGCACCCCGCCACCCTCATACAATGAGCAGTTCTTC. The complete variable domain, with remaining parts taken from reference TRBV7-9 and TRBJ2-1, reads DTGVSQNPRHKITKRGQNVTFRCDPISEHNRLYWYRQTLGQGPEFLTYFQNEAQLEKSRLLSDRFSAERPKGSFSTLEIQRTEQGDSAMYLCASTPPPSYNEQFFGPGTRLTVL.

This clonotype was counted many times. CDR3 coding DNA: TGTGCCACCAGTGATTTAGGGCCAGAAAACACCGGGGAGCTGTTTTTT. It yields the protein CATSDLGPENTGELFF. The chain uses TRBV24-1 and TRBJ2-2; D is undetermined. Germline CDR1 is KGHDR and CDR2 is SFDVKD. The CDR3 is 16 amino acids. The V gene lost 1 base and the J gene lost 2 bases, with 10 bases spanning the gap.

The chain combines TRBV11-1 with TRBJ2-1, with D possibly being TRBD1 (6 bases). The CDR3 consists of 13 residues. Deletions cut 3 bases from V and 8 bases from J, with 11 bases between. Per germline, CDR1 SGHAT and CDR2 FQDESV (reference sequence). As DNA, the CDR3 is TGTGCCAGCAGCTTTGGGGACACGTATGAGCAGTTCTTC. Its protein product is CASSFGDTYEQFF.

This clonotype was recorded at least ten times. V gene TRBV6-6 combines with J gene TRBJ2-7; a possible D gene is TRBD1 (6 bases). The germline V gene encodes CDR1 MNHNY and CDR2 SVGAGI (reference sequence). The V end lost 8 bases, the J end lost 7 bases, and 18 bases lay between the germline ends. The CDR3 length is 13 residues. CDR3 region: CASAYPGEREQYF. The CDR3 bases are TGTGCCAGCGCCTACCCAGGGGAGAGGGAGCAGTACTTC.

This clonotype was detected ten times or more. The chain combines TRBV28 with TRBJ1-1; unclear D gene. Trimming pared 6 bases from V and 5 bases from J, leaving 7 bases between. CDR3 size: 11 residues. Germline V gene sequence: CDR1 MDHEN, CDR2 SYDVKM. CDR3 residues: CASSMGTEAFF. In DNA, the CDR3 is TGTGCCAGCAGCATGGGGACTGAAGCTTTCTTT.

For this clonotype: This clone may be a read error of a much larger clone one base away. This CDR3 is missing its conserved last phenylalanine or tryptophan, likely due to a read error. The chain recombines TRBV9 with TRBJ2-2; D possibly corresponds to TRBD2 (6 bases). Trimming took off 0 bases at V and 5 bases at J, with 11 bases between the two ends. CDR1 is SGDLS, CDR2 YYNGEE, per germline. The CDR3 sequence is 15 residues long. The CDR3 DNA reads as TGTGCCAGCAGCGTAGGTGGGAGCGGGACCGGGGAGCTGTTTTTA. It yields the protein CASSVGGSGTGELFL.

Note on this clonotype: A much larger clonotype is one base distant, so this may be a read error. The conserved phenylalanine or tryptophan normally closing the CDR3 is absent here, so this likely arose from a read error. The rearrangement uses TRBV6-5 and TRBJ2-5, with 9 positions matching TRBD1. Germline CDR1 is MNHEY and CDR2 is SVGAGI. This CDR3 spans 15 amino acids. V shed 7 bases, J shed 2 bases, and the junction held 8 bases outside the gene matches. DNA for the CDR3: TGTGCCAGCAATACGGGACAGGGAGGACAAGAGACCCAGTACCTC. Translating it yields CASNTGQGGQETQYL.

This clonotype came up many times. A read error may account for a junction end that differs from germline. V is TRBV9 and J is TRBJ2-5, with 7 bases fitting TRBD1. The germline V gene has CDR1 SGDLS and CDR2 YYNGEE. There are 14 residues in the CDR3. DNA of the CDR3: TGTGCCAGCAGCCTACTTGGACAGGAAGAGCCCCAGTACTTC. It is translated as CASSLLGQEEPQYF.

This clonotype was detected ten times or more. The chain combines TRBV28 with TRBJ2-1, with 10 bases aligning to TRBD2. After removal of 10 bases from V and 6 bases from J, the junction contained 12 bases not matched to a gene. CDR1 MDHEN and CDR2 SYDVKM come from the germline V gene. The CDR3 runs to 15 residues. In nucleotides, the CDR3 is TGTGCCACCGCGTCGCGAACTAGCGGGGTCAATGAGCAGTTCTTC. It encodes CATASRTSGVNEQFF.

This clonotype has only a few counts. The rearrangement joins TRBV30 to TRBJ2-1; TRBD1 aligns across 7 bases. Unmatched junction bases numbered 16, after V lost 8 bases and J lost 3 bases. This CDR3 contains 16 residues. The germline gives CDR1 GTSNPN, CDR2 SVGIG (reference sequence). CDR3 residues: CALRDRSMRDYNEQFF. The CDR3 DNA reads TGTGCCCTCCGGGACAGAAGTATGAGGGACTACAATGAGCAGTTCTTC.

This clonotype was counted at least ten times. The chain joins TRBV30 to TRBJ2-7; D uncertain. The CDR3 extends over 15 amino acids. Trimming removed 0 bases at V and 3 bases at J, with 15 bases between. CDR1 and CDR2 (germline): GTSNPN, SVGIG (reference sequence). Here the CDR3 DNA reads TGTGCCTGGAGTGTAGGACCAGCTCAAGACTACGAGCAGTACTTC. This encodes CAWSVGPAQDYEQYF. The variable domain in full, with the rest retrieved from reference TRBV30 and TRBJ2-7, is SQTIHQWPATLVQPVGSPLSLECTVEGTSNPNLYWYRQAAGRGLQLLFYSVGIGQISSEVPQNLSASRPQDRQFILSSKKLLLSDSGFYLCAWSVGPAQDYEQYFGPGTRLTVT.

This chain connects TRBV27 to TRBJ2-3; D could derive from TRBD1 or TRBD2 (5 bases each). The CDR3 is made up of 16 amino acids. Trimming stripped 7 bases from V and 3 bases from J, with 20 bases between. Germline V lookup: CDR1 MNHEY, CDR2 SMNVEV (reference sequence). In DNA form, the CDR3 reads TGTGCCAGCAATGCCGGGACGCCCCTTGGGACAGATACGCAGTATTTT. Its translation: CASNAGTPLGTDTQYF.

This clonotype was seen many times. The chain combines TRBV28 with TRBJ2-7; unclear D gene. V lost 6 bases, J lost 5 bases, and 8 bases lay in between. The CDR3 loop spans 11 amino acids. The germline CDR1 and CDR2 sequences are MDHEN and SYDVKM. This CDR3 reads CASSPMNEQYF. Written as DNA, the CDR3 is TGTGCCAGCAGCCCTATGAACGAGCAGTACTTC.

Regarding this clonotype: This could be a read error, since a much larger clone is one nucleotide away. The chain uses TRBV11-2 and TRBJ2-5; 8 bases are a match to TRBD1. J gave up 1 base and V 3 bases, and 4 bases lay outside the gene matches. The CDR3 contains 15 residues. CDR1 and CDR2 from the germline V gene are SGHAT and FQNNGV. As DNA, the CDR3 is TGTGCCAGCAGCTTCCGGACAGGGACCCAAGAGACCCAGTACTTC. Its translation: CASSFRTGTQETQYF.

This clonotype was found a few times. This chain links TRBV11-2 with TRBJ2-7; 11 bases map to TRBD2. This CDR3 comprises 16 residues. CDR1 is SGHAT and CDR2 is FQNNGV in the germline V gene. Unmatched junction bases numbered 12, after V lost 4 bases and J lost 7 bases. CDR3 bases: TGTGCCAGCAGCTCCAAATTACTAGCGGGAGCGAGTGAGCAGTACTTC. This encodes CASSSKLLAGASEQYF.